This T cell receptor beta chain was retrieved from a study of beta chain features in type 1 diabetes. Study-wide results and caveats: Patients showed naive, central memory and Treg TCRB repertoires that appeared more similar than those of healthy donors. For cells with high TCR expression, cDNA sequencing could yield over-representation. Moderate but significant shortening of TCRB CDR3s was recorded in all four CD4+ subsets from Type 1 diabetes patients.

The CDR3 has 20 amino acids. The V gene end was trimmed by 4 bases and the J gene end by 0 bases; junction bases not matched to a gene: 13. Germline assignment: CDR1 LGHNT and CDR2 FRNRAP. As for this clone: Its antigen is unidentified.

Sequencing targeted expressed TCRB transcripts, as all isolated RNA had been reverse transcribed. Clones were sequenced by immunoSEQ multiplex PCR, and TCRdb holds only the in-frame ones, with some missing. The data show under 300,000 clones, around 9.9% seen once. One heparinised draw of blood, averaging around 100 mL, came from each donor. The source material was naive CD4+ T cells from blood. The chain has TRBV12-5 and TRBJ2-1; the match to TRBD2 covers 12 bases. This TCR came from a man aged 25-45 years with type 1 diabetes. CDR3 sequence (DNA): TGTGCTAGTGGTTCCCGGACGGGACTAGCGGGCTCGAGCTCCTACAATGAGCAGTTCTTC. As protein: CASGSRTGLAGSSSYNEQFF. The full variable domain, its missing parts supplied by reference TRBV12-5 and TRBJ2-1, is DARVTQTPRHKVTEMGQEVTMRCQPILGHNTVFWYRQTMMQGLELLAYFRNRAPLDDSGMPKDRFSAEMPDATLATLKIQPSEPRDSAVYFCASGSRTGLAGSSSYNEQFFGPGTRLTVL.